Following are 32 T cell receptor beta chains from one sample sequenced in a study of post-analysis software for immune sequencing data. Notes on the study in general: In patients, TRBV5-6, TRBV5-1 and TRBV20-1 belonged to roughly five TRBV segments found more frequently than in controls.

No antigen has been identified for these receptors. Unique molecular identifiers tagged the TCR beta cDNA libraries. One entry per CDR3 protein results from TCRdb running MiXCR on the PCR reads. The sample records over 300,000 distinct CDR3 sequences, less than 40% being singletons. The sample consisted of blood. These TCRs come from a girl under 18 with multiple sclerosis.

The V call is TRBV7-2, the J call TRBJ2-1; 10 bases line up with TRBD2. Unmatched junction bases numbered 10, after V lost 5 bases and J lost 6 bases. Germline CDR1 and CDR2: SGHTA and FQGNSA. CDR3 size: 16 residues. The CDR3 nucleotides read TGTGCCAGCAGCCCCGGCGCCCTAGCGGGGGCCAATGAGCAGTTCTTC. Translation gives CASSPGALAGANEQFF. The full variable domain, in which reference TRBV7-2 and TRBJ2-1 provide the parts outside the CDR3, is GAGVSQSPSNKVTEKGKDVELRCDPISGHTALYWYRQSLGQGLEFLIYFQGNSAPDKSGLPSDRFSAERTGGSVSTLTIQRTQQEDSAVYLCASSPGALAGANEQFFGPGTRLTVL.

This clonotype showed up many times. The chain recombines TRBV4-1 with TRBJ2-7; a weak D match, TRBD1 (6 bases). The CDR3 is 15 amino acids. V lost 1 base and J lost 5, with 15 bases in between. CDR1 is MGHRA, CDR2 YSYEKL, per germline. The CDR3 DNA sequence: TGCGCCAGCAGCCAAGTACAGGACGAGGGGGACGAGCAGTACTTC. Protein product: CASSQVQDEGDEQYF.

This clonotype was counted only a few times. The chain is built from TRBV6-4 and TRBJ1-1, with 8 bases identical to TRBD1. Per germline, CDR1 MRHNA and CDR2 SNTAGT. The CDR3 contains 16 residues. With 8 bases clipped from V and 4 bases from J, the junction kept 15 bases outside the gene matches. The CDR3 DNA follows: TGTGCCAGCCTGTTGACAGGGGAGATGCTCGGCACTGAAGCTTTCTTT. Translated: CASLLTGEMLGTEAFF.

This sequence joins TRBV7-2 and TRBJ2-3; 7 nucleotides align to TRBD2. Trimming cost V 2 bases and J 6 bases; bases outside gene matches: 5. The CDR3 consists of 14 residues. The germline gives CDR1 SGHTA, CDR2 FQGNSA. Written as DNA, the CDR3 is TGTGCCAGCAGCTTAATCGGGGGGAGGGATACGCAGTATTTT. This gives the protein CASSLIGGRDTQYF.

In DNA form, the CDR3 reads TGCGCCAGCAGCCCAAGGGGGCAGGGGTTAAATATCGGGGAGCTGTTTTTT. Its protein product is CASSPRGQGLNIGELFF. The rearrangement uses TRBV4-1 and TRBJ2-2; 7 bases agree with TRBD1. V dropped 4 bases and J dropped 7; count of bases not matched to a gene: 15. From germline, CDR1 is MGHRA and CDR2 YSYEKL. The CDR3 is made up of 17 amino acids.

V usage is TRBV3-1 and J usage is TRBJ1-2; TRBD1 matches 7 bases. In germline, CDR1 is LGHDT, CDR2 YNNKEL (reference sequence). Trimming cost V 3 bases and J 6 bases; bases outside gene matches: 7. This CDR3 is built from 14 residues. The CDR3 nucleotides are TGTGCCAGCAGCCATGTTGACAGGGCAAATGGCTACACCTTC. Translating gives CASSHVDRANGYTF.

This chain links TRBV5-1 with TRBJ2-7; tentatively, D is TRBD1 (6 bases). CDR3 length equals 13 residues. The V end lost 4 bases, the J end lost 4 bases, and 12 bases lay between the germline ends. CDR1 and CDR2 from the germline V gene are SGHRS and YFSETQ. CDR3 nucleotide sequence: TGCGCCAGCAGCCGGGACACCCGATACGAGCAGTACTTC. Encoded protein: CASSRDTRYEQYF.

This clonotype has only a few counts. The chain employs TRBV5-1 and TRBJ2-1; 12 bases fit TRBD1. From germline, CDR1 is SGHRS and CDR2 YFSETQ. J lost 12 bases, V lost 0 bases, and 10 bases had no gene match. CDR3 length equals 16 residues. The CDR3 DNA is TGCGCCAGCAGCTTGGGTGGGACAGGGGGCCCTCGGGTGCAGTTCTTC. Protein sequence: CASSLGGTGGPRVQFF.

This clonotype was observed a few times. V and J are TRBV6-1 and TRBJ1-2; D is unresolved. This CDR3 region has 13 residues. Germline-derived CDR1 and CDR2 are MNHNS and SASEGT. V lost 2 bases and J 1 base, leaving 5 bases between the germline ends. The CDR3 DNA sequence: TGTGCCAGCAGTGAAAGTCTTAACTATGGCTACACCTTC. It is translated as CASSESLNYGYTF.

This clonotype was seen a handful of times. The chain links TRBV18 to TRBJ1-5; a possible D gene is TRBD1 (6 bases). The germline V and J ends were trimmed by 6 bases and 6 bases, with 27 bases remaining between them. In germline, CDR1 is KGHSH, CDR2 LQKENI. The CDR3 sequence is 18 residues long. CDR3 protein: CASSQTGGRQAKVQPQHF. In DNA, the CDR3 is TGTGCCAGCTCTCAAACAGGAGGTCGACAGGCCAAGGTTCAGCCCCAGCATTTT. Drawing the rest from reference TRBV18 and TRBJ1-5, the complete variable domain is NAGVMQNPRHLVRRRGQEARLRCSPMKGHSHVYWYRQLPEEGLKFMVYLQKENIIDESGMPKERFSAEFPKEGPSILRIQQVVRGDSAAYFCASSQTGGRQAKVQPQHFGDGTRLSIL.

This clonotype was recorded a few times. The chain recombines TRBV12-3 or TRBV12-4 with TRBJ2-7; a weak D match, TRBD2 (5 bases). The V gene lost 6 bases and the J gene lost 5 bases, with 14 bases spanning the gap. The CDR3 has 13 residues. The CDR3 DNA is TGTGCCAGCAGGTTTGGGAGCGAGCACGAGCAGTACTTC. Translating it yields CASRFGSEHEQYF.

The chain is built from TRBV7-2 and TRBJ1-5; D possibly corresponds to TRBD1 (5 bases). The CDR3 is 14 residues long. CDR1 is SGHTA and CDR2 is FQGNSA in the germline V gene. V was shortened by 5 bases and J by 7 bases, with 15 bases between the two germline ends. CDR3 bases: TGTGCCAGCAGCGTTGGGGAGGGGAGGCAGCCCCAGCATTTT. Translating it yields CASSVGEGRQPQHF.

This clonotype showed up just a few times. This chain connects TRBV5-5 to TRBJ2-1; D not resolved. Germline-derived CDR1 and CDR2 are SGHKS and YYEKEE (reference sequence). V was clipped by 4 bases and J by 14 bases, with 16 bases between them. The length of the CDR3 is 12 residues. Written as DNA, the CDR3 is TGTGCCAGCAGCCTCGGTATGGGTTATGAGTTCTTC. This translates into CASSLGMGYEFF.

In this sample, this clonotype turned up a few times. The chain employs TRBV29-1 and TRBJ1-1; D unclear. CDR1 SQVTM and CDR2 ANQGSEA come from the germline V gene. Between the trimmed V and J ends, which lost 6 bases and 1 base, there was a span of 15 bases. The CDR3 extends over 14 amino acids. CDR3 amino acids: CSVLVGSQNTEAFF. CDR3 nucleotide sequence: TGCAGCGTCCTCGTTGGCAGCCAGAACACTGAAGCTTTCTTT. Combining the CDR3 with reference TRBV29-1 and TRBJ1-1 gives the whole variable domain SAVISQKPSRDICQRGTSLTIQCQVDSQVTMMFWYRQQPGQSLTLIATANQGSEATYESGFVIDKFPISRPNLTFSTLTVSNMSPEDSSIYLCSVLVGSQNTEAFFGQGTRLTVV.

This clonotype was seen a handful of times. The rearrangement uses TRBV5-5 and TRBJ1-3, with no clear D. The CDR3 consists of 12 residues. Between the trimmed V and J ends, which lost 4 bases and 6 bases, there was a span of 8 bases. Per germline, CDR1 SGHKS and CDR2 YYEKEE (reference sequence). The CDR3: CASSLDPNTIYF. The CDR3 nucleotides are TGTGCCAGCAGCCTTGACCCAAACACCATATATTTT.

This clonotype was seen only a few times. This chain links TRBV5-1 with TRBJ1-4; TRBD1 is a possible D gene (5 bases). V shed 3 bases and J shed 4 bases, with 10 bases lying between them. The CDR3 runs 14 residues. In germline, CDR1 is SGHRS, CDR2 YFSETQ. CDR3 residues: CASSWDVSNEKLFF. The CDR3 DNA follows: TGCGCCAGCAGCTGGGACGTGAGTAATGAAAAACTGTTTTTT.

This clonotype was counted only a few times. In DNA, the CDR3 is TGTGCCAGCAGCTTAGCGGGCAGCTCTGGGGCCAACGTCCTGACTTTC. Its translation: CASSLAGSSGANVLTF. This rearrangement joins TRBV7-9 to TRBJ2-6, with D unresolved. Trimming removed 0 bases at V and 0 bases at J, with 6 bases between. Germline V gives CDR1 SEHNR, CDR2 FQNEAQ (reference sequence). The CDR3 runs to 16 residues. The full variable domain, rest sourced from reference TRBV7-9 and TRBJ2-6, is DTGVSQNPRHKITKRGQNVTFRCDPISEHNRLYWYRQTLGQGPEFLTYFQNEAQLEKSRLLSDRFSAERPKGSFSTLEIQRTEQGDSAMYLCASSLAGSSGANVLTFGAGSRLTVL.

V gene TRBV5-6 combines with J gene TRBJ2-1, with 7 nucleotides matching TRBD2. Germline V gene lookup returns CDR1 SGHDT and CDR2 YYEEEE. This CDR3 comprises 15 residues. V was clipped by 4 bases and J by 3 bases; unmatched bases: 7. CDR3 nucleotide sequence: TGTGCCAGCAGCCGCGGGGGAGCTAACTACAATGAGCAGTTCTTC. Encoded protein: CASSRGGANYNEQFF.

The chain recombines TRBV12-3 or TRBV12-4 with TRBJ2-2; D ambiguous. CDR3 length equals 14 residues. The V end was cut by 2 bases, the J end by 5 bases, with 9 bases between. The CDR3 loop reads CASSLRVGTGELFF. The CDR3 nucleotides are TGTGCCAGCAGTTTAAGGGTGGGGACCGGGGAGCTGTTTTTT.

This clonotype was seen a handful of times. The chain uses TRBV7-4 and TRBJ1-1; a possible D gene is TRBD1 (5 bases). There are 16 residues in the CDR3. Germline V gene sequence: CDR1 SGHVT, CDR2 SQSDAQ. The germline V and J ends were trimmed by 5 bases and 1 base, with 17 bases remaining between them. The CDR3 sequence: CASSTNQGGKNTEAFF. The CDR3 nucleotides are TGTGCCAGCAGCACGAACCAGGGAGGGAAGAACACTGAAGCTTTCTTT.

This chain links TRBV6-5 with TRBJ1-1, with no clear D. The CDR3 covers 15 residues. Germline lookup yields CDR1 MNHEY and CDR2 SVGAGI. Trimming stripped 5 bases from V and 6 bases from J, with 19 bases between. CDR3 sequence: CASSPSRTGKAEAFF. The CDR3 nucleotides are TGTGCCAGCAGTCCGTCCCGGACGGGGAAGGCTGAAGCTTTCTTT.

The sample holds a few counts of this clonotype. The V call is TRBV18, the J call TRBJ2-5; D remains unclear. V gave up 3 bases and J gave up 1 base, with 15 bases separating them. Germline CDR1 KGHSH, CDR2 LQKENI. The CDR3 is made up of 16 amino acids. The CDR3: CASSPRGTVGQETQYF. As DNA, the CDR3 is TGTGCCAGCTCACCTCGCGGCACAGTGGGCCAAGAGACCCAGTACTTC.

V and J are TRBV7-2 and TRBJ2-5; TRBD2 aligns across 7 bases. Germline V gene lookup returns CDR1 SGHTA and CDR2 FQGNSA. J was trimmed by 4 bases and V by 1 base; bases with no gene match: 0. The CDR3 sequence is 13 residues long. The CDR3 spells CASSLGEGETQYF. The DNA of the CDR3 is TGTGCCAGCAGCTTAGGGGAGGGAGAGACCCAGTACTTC.

The V call is TRBV7-3, the J call TRBJ2-7; D may correspond to TRBD1 or TRBD2 (5 bases each). There are 13 residues in the CDR3. The germline CDR1 and CDR2 sequences are SGHTA and FQGTGA. The ends were cut back, 4 bases at V and 7 bases at J, with 14 bases in the middle. The CDR3 reads CASSWGPGREQYV. In DNA form, the CDR3 reads TGTGCCAGCAGCTGGGGACCTGGGCGGGAGCAGTACGTC.

This clonotype was seen more than once but under ten times. The chain combines TRBV7-3 with TRBJ2-3, with TRBD2 matching over 7 bases. CDR1 is SGHTA, CDR2 FQGTGA, per germline. The ends lost 6 bases at V and 10 bases at J; junction bases unmatched: 10. This CDR3 contains 13 residues. The CDR3 loop reads CASSSILAAPQYF. The CDR3 DNA follows: TGTGCCAGCAGTTCAATCCTAGCGGCCCCGCAGTATTTT.

This clonotype was counted a few times. The chain couples TRBV4-1 to TRBJ2-1, with 7 bases matching TRBD1. Germline-derived CDR1 and CDR2 are MGHRA and YSYEKL. This CDR3 has 17 amino acids. The V gene end was trimmed by 7 bases and the J gene end by 0 bases; junction bases not matched to a gene: 12. The CDR3 region has the DNA TGCGCCAGCATACCTCTCCCGGGACAGAGCTCCTACAATGAGCAGTTCTTC. The encoded protein is CASIPLPGQSSYNEQFF.

The chain links TRBV18 to TRBJ2-5; perhaps D is TRBD1 or TRBD2 (5 bases each). This CDR3 spans 16 amino acids. CDR1 is KGHSH and CDR2 is LQKENI in the germline V gene. Trimming stripped 2 bases from V and 1 base from J, with 14 bases between. The CDR3 protein is CASSPFGTRGQETQYF. In nucleotides, the CDR3 is TGTGCCAGCTCACCATTCGGAACGAGGGGCCAAGAGACCCAGTACTTC. The full variable domain, completed using reference TRBV18 and TRBJ2-5, is NAGVMQNPRHLVRRRGQEARLRCSPMKGHSHVYWYRQLPEEGLKFMVYLQKENIIDESGMPKERFSAEFPKEGPSILRIQQVVRGDSAAYFCASSPFGTRGQETQYFGPGTRLLVL.

The chain uses TRBV5-1 and TRBJ1-2; maybe TRBD1 (6 bases). The CDR3 contains 17 residues. V lost 2 bases and J 5 bases, leaving 22 bases between the germline ends. In germline, CDR1 is SGHRS, CDR2 YFSETQ. CDR3 protein: CASSFSGSAGVTYGYTF. CDR3 nucleotide sequence: TGCGCCAGCAGCTTCTCTGGGTCGGCAGGGGTAACGTATGGCTACACCTTC.

This clonotype was found a few times. V gene TRBV7-3 combines with J gene TRBJ2-5; 9 bases are shared with TRBD2. V shed 3 bases and J 4 bases; nucleotides not matched to a gene: 9. The CDR3 contains 16 residues. Germline loops: CDR1 SGHTA, CDR2 FQGTGA. CDR3 sequence: CASSFRSGGWPETQYF. The CDR3 coding sequence is TGTGCCAGCAGCTTCAGAAGCGGGGGGTGGCCAGAGACCCAGTACTTC.

J is TRBJ2-3 and V is TRBV12-3 or TRBV12-4; D is uncertain. The CDR3 is made up of 15 amino acids. Trimming pared 5 bases from V and 0 bases from J, leaving 12 bases between. CDR3: CASSPGEASTDTQYF. CDR3 DNA: TGTGCCAGCAGTCCTGGAGAGGCTAGCACAGATACGCAGTATTTT.

This clonotype appeared once. The chain has TRBV4-1 and TRBJ1-2; 8 nucleotides agree with TRBD1. Germline V gives CDR1 MGHRA, CDR2 YSYEKL. The CDR3 has 15 residues. Trimming cost V 3 bases and J 8 bases; bases outside gene matches: 11. The CDR3 region is CASSQPGQAPRGYTF. CDR3 DNA: TGCGCCAGCAGCCAGCCGGGACAGGCCCCAAGGGGCTACACCTTC.

The gene calls are TRBV18 and TRBJ2-7, with a weak D call TRBD2 (5 bases). The V end lost 5 bases, the J end lost 6 bases, and 11 bases lay between the germline ends. Germline CDR1 is KGHSH and CDR2 is LQKENI. This CDR3 spans 12 amino acids. For the CDR3, the DNA is TGTGCCAGCTCAACGAGGGAAGGCGAGCAGTACGTC. Amino acid sequence: CASSTREGEQYV.